These T cell receptor beta chains were read from a single sample in a study of T cell repertoires in cytomegalovirus infection. TCRdb analysed the reads with MiXCR anew, one entry per CDR3 protein. The profile shows under 850,000 distinct CDR3 sequences, less than 40% of them singletons. The sequenced material came from PBMCs. These receptors all come from a human donor in good health (CMV status not recorded). Some clones in this sample may be carry-over from other donors' samples. CDR3s include the opening cysteine and the closing phenylalanine or tryptophan. The D gene is left open where the match is weak. Expanded clones get a size class; other rows say once, few or many, or leave the size out.

cdr3_aa | cdr3_nt | clone_size | d_call | j_call | v_call
CASSLAGGMNTEAFF | TGTGCCAGCAGCTTAGCAGGGGGAATGAACACTGAAGCTTTCTTT | many | NA | TRBJ1-1 | TRBV7-6
CASSLGRRETQYF | TGTGCCAGCAGTCTGGGGAGGCGGGAGACCCAGTACTTC | many | NA | TRBJ2-5 | TRBV7-2
CASSSGQGVMKFF | TGTGCCAGCAGCTCCGGACAGGGGGTAATGAAGTTCTTC | NA | TRBD1 | TRBJ2-1 | TRBV7-9
CASSTIRASGGARQETQYF | TGTGCCAGCAGCACTATAAGGGCTAGCGGGGGGGCGAGGCAAGAGACCCAGTACTTC | few | TRBD2 | TRBJ2-5 | TRBV11-2
CASSFLRTDRGPEKLFF | TGTGCCAGCAGTTTCCTGAGAACCGACAGGGGACCTGAAAAACTGTTTTTT | NA | TRBD1 | TRBJ1-4 | TRBV27
CASSPGLRMNTEAFF | TGTGCCAGCAGCCCGGGACTCCGCATGAACACTGAAGCTTTCTTT | many | NA | TRBJ1-1 | TRBV7-8
CASSYGLAGVREQFF | TGTGCCAGCAGTTACGGGCTAGCGGGAGTTCGTGAGCAGTTCTTC | NA | TRBD2 | TRBJ2-1 | TRBV6-2/TRBV6-3
CASSLLNRLQETQYF | TGTGCCAGCAGTCTACTCAACAGGCTCCAAGAGACCCAGTACTTC | few | NA | TRBJ2-5 | TRBV27
CSVSDRNTATEAFF | TGCAGCGTGTCGGACAGAAACACTGCCACTGAAGCTTTCTTT | few | NA | TRBJ1-1 | TRBV29-1
CASSPSRDRGYEQYF | TGTGCCAGCAGCCCGAGCCGGGACAGGGGCTACGAGCAGTACTTC | once | TRBD1 | TRBJ2-7 | TRBV28
CASSSRTVLGTEAFF | TGTGCCAGCAGTTCTCGGACGGTCCTGGGCACTGAAGCTTTCTTT | NA | NA | TRBJ1-1 | TRBV28
CATSANTRFTGELFF | TGTGCCACCAGTGCAAACACTAGGTTCACCGGGGAGCTGTTTTTT | few | NA | TRBJ2-2 | TRBV24-1
CASSQTFRGEQFF | TGTGCCAGCAGCCAGACCTTCCGGGGTGAGCAGTTCTTC | many | NA | TRBJ2-1 | TRBV28
CASSLLTGTAYGYTF | TGTGCCAGCAGCTTACTCACCGGGACGGCCTATGGCTACACCTTC | few | NA | TRBJ1-2 | TRBV7-2
CASSLLPQGTGANVLTF | TGTGCCAGCAGTTTATTGCCGCAGGGAACGGGGGCCAACGTCCTGACTTTC | few | NA | TRBJ2-6 | TRBV27
CASSPESRDSYEQYF | TGCGCCAGCAGCCCCGAATCCCGGGACAGCTACGAGCAGTACTTC | NA | TRBD1 | TRBJ2-7 | TRBV5-1
CSSSSGLYNEQFF | TGTTCCAGCAGCTCCGGACTCTACAATGAGCAGTTCTTC | NA | NA | TRBJ2-1 | TRBV11-1
CASSRARTGLRIATNEKLFF | TGTGCCAGCAGTCGCGCCCGTACAGGGTTAAGAATTGCTACTAATGAAAAACTGTTTTTT | once | NA | TRBJ1-4 | TRBV12-3/TRBV12-4
CASRRQISSGANVLTF | TGTGCCAGTAGAAGACAGATAAGCTCTGGGGCCAACGTCCTGACTTTC | NA | NA | TRBJ2-6 | TRBV19
CASRPRGQLYEQYF | TGTGCCAGCAGACCCCGGGGACAGCTCTACGAGCAGTACTTC | few | TRBD1 | TRBJ2-7 | TRBV28
CASISNRAGNTIYF | TGTGCCAGCATTAGTAACAGAGCTGGAAACACCATATATTTT | NA | NA | TRBJ1-3 | TRBV12-3/TRBV12-4
CATSSRTQGHTEAFF | TGTGCCACCAGCTCAAGAACACAGGGACACACTGAAGCTTTCTTT | NA | NA | TRBJ1-1 | TRBV15
CASSLKGGGTGANVLTF | TGTGCCAGCAGCTTAAAGGGAGGGGGAACCGGGGCCAACGTCCTGACTTTC | few | NA | TRBJ2-6 | TRBV7-2
CASNKNSMNTEAFF | TGTGCCAGTAACAAGAACAGCATGAACACTGAAGCTTTCTTT | NA | NA | TRBJ1-1 | TRBV19
CASSSSTATYEQYF | TGTGCCAGCAGTTCCTCTACCGCTACCTACGAGCAGTACTTC | NA | NA | TRBJ2-7 | TRBV12-3/TRBV12-4
CASSSGAGYYEQYF | TGTGCCAGCAGCTCTGGGGCGGGATACTACGAGCAGTACTTC | few | NA | TRBJ2-7 | TRBV7-6
CASSREGVNTEAFF | TGTGCCAGCAGCCGCGAGGGAGTGAACACTGAAGCTTTCTTT | many | NA | TRBJ1-1 | TRBV7-2
CASAGLSDTEAFF | TGTGCCAGCGCGGGGCTTTCAGACACTGAAGCTTTCTTT | few | NA | TRBJ1-1 | TRBV7-8
CASSPGGLSYNSPLHF | TGTGCCAGCAGCCCCGGGGGGTTATCCTATAATTCACCCCTCCACTTT | many | NA | TRBJ1-6 | TRBV7-2
CASSLALAGGLVETQYF | TGTGCCAGCAGTTTAGCGCTAGCGGGAGGCTTAGTAGAGACCCAGTACTTC | few | TRBD2 | TRBJ2-5 | TRBV12-3/TRBV12-4
CASSAPGQGARNSPLHF | TGTGCCAGCAGCGCTCCGGGACAGGGGGCTAGGAATTCACCCCTCCACTTT | few | TRBD1 | TRBJ1-6 | TRBV5-4
CASSLLGSGYEQYF | TGTGCCAGCAGTCTCCTAGGGTCAGGCTACGAGCAGTACTTC | NA | NA | TRBJ2-7 | TRBV28
CASASSWGVADTQYF | TGTGCCAGCGCATCCAGCTGGGGAGTCGCAGATACGCAGTATTTT | few | NA | TRBJ2-3 | TRBV27
CASSLSPGGFTEAFF | TGTGCCAGCAGCTTATCCCCAGGGGGATTTACTGAAGCTTTCTTT | few | TRBD1 | TRBJ1-1 | TRBV11-1
CASSLRDPGQPQHF | TGTGCCAGCAGTCTGAGGGACCCGGGTCAGCCCCAGCATTTT | NA | NA | TRBJ1-5 | TRBV27
CASHRTVTNYGYTF | TGTGCCAGCCATAGGACAGTCACTAACTATGGCTACACCTTC | NA | NA | TRBJ1-2 | TRBV7-9
CSVSEFGGTGGRGNQPQHF | TGCAGCGTCTCAGAATTTGGCGGAACAGGGGGCAGGGGCAATCAGCCCCAGCATTTT | NA | TRBD1 | TRBJ1-5 | TRBV29-1
CASSMPGQRLLNYGYTF | TGTGCCAGCAGCATGCCGGGACAGCGATTGCTTAACTATGGCTACACCTTC | few | TRBD1 | TRBJ1-2 | TRBV7-6
CASSQLGREALCLDTDTQYF | TGCGCCAGCAGTCAATTAGGCAGGGAGGCACTATGCCTAGACACAGATACGCAGTATTTT | NA | NA | TRBJ2-3 | TRBV23-1
CASSLRGQGTYEQYF | TGTGCCAGCAGCTTAAGGGGACAGGGAACCTACGAGCAGTACTTC | few | TRBD1 | TRBJ2-7 | TRBV7-2
CASSIAPGPDEQFF | TGTGCCAGTAGTATTGCCCCCGGTCCCGATGAGCAGTTCTTC | NA | NA | TRBJ2-1 | TRBV19
CSVSGAGRLSSGANVLTF | TGCAGCGTTTCAGGGGCAGGGAGATTAAGCTCTGGGGCCAACGTCCTGACTTTC | once | NA | TRBJ2-6 | TRBV29-1
CASSFGGTLTGNTIYF | TGTGCCAGCAGTTTTGGGGGGACCCTTACTGGAAACACCATATATTTT | few | NA | TRBJ1-3 | TRBV28
CSARRTGDTEAFF | TGCAGTGCTAGAAGAACGGGGGACACTGAAGCTTTCTTT | NA | NA | TRBJ1-1 | TRBV20-1
CASRVGDEKLFF | TGCGCCAGCAGGGTCGGGGACGAAAAACTGTTTTTT | NA | NA | TRBJ1-4 | TRBV5-1
CASKDSGGDTQYF | TGTGCCAGCAAGGACTCAGGGGGCGATACGCAGTATTTT | few | TRBD1 | TRBJ2-3 | TRBV6-6
CSAKENTEAFF | TGCAGTGCTAAAGAGAACACTGAAGCTTTCTTT | few | NA | TRBJ1-1 | TRBV20-1
CASSSPTTGDEKLFF | TGTGCCAGCAGTTCCCCTACCACCGGGGATGAAAAACTGTTTTTT | NA | NA | TRBJ1-4 | TRBV6-6
CASGMRGIGANVLTF | TGTGCCAGTGGGATGCGGGGGATAGGGGCCAACGTCCTGACTTTC | few | TRBD2 | TRBJ2-6 | TRBV19
CASSPSSSGLGELFF | TGTGCTAGCAGCCCTTCTTCTAGCGGCCTCGGGGAGCTGTTTTTT | NA | TRBD2 | TRBJ2-2 | TRBV7-6
CAISAAGTAGRGYTF | TGTGCCATCAGTGCAGCCGGGACTGCCGGTAGAGGCTACACCTTC | NA | NA | TRBJ1-2 | TRBV10-3